These 2 T cell receptor beta chains share one sample of origin, sequenced in a study of T cells after yellow fever vaccination. Each CDR3 protein gets one entry after TCRdb re-called the 5' RACE reads with MiXCR. The profile shows approximately 600,000 distinct CDR3 sequences, roughly an eighth of them singletons. The sequenced sample was PBMCs, obtained on the day of the yellow fever booster vaccination. The receptors were gathered from a man aged 25-45 years who received the YFV17D yellow fever vaccine.

The V and J genes are TRBV5-1 and TRBJ2-7; 9 nucleotides line up with TRBD2. This CDR3 region has 15 residues. Trimming took 4 bases from V and 0 from J; bases not matched to a gene: 5. Germline CDR1 SGHRS, CDR2 YFSETQ. This CDR3 is CASSVLAGHSYEQYF. The CDR3 DNA reads TGCGCCAGCAGCGTGCTAGCGGGACACTCCTACGAGCAGTACTTC.

The chain links TRBV6-1 to TRBJ2-7, with D unresolved. V was cut by 6 bases and J by 2 bases, with 14 bases left in between. The V gene's germline CDR1 is MNHNS and CDR2 SASEGT. The CDR3 is made up of 14 amino acids. The CDR3 spells CASSLTPLPYEQYF. The CDR3 DNA is TGTGCCAGCAGCCTAACCCCCCTGCCCTACGAGCAGTACTTC.